Sequencing of this TCR beta chain was carried out in a study of T cell responses to AZD1222 COVID-19 vaccine. This CDR3 spans 15 amino acids. Trimming stripped 1 base from V and 7 bases from J, with 17 bases between. Germline CDR1 and CDR2: MNHNS and SASEGT. Profiled with immunoSEQ multiplex PCR; TCRdb holds only in-frame clones, not every one. Counted here are 150,000 or so clones, about 88% occurring once; the ten biggest clones make up 18%. The receptor was derived from an adult in good health. Sample: peripheral blood, taken on day 0 of AZD1222 vaccination. The genes are TRBV6-1 and TRBJ2-7; D possibly uses TRBD1 or TRBD2 (5 bases each). This CDR3 reads CASSEGPGTHGEQYF. CDR3 nucleotide sequence: TGTGCCAGCAGTGAAGGACCAGGGACCCACGGGGAGCAGTACTTC.